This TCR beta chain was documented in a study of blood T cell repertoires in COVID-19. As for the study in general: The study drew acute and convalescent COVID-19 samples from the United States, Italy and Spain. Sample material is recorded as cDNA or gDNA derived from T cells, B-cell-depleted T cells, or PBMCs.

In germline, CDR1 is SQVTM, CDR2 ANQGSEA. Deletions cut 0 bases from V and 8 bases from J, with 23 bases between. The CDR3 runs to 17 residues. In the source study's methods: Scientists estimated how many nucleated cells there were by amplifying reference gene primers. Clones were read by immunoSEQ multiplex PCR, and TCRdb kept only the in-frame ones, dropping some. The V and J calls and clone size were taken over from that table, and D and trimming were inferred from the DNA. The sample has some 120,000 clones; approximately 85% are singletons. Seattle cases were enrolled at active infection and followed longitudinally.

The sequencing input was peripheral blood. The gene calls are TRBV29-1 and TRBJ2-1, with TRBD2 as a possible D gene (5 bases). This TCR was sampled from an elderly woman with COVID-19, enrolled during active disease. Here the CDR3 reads CSVEDHFSTMPGDEQFF. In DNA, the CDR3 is TGCAGCGTTGAAGATCATTTTTCGACTATGCCTGGGGATGAGCAGTTCTTC.